This note documents a single TCR beta chain sequence. Cohorts were assigned according to the clinical history that participants reported. These data are taken from a study of blood T cell repertoires in COVID-19. Study details: The analysed material was cDNA or gDNA that came from T cells, B-cell-depleted T cells, or PBMCs.

Under the authors' procedure: Amplification with reference gene primers provided the estimates of nucleated cell counts. Method: immunoSEQ multiplex PCR; TCRdb's copy keeps in-frame clones and lacks some. From that table come the V and J calls and clone size; the DNA was used to work out D and trimming. The profile shows about 330,000 clones, more than 85% of them singletons. The CDR3 covers 18 residues. Per the germline V gene, CDR1 is SGHNT and CDR2 is YYREEE (reference sequence). V shed 3 bases, J shed 0 bases, and the junction held 4 bases outside the gene matches. The material sequenced was PBMCs or T cells enriched from blood (not recorded which). This chain uses TRBV5-4 with TRBJ2-1; 15 bases match TRBD2. This receptor was identified in a woman aged 25 to 39 who had recovered from COVID-19. CDR3 sequence reads: CASSSGTSGGSSYNEQFF. CDR3 coding DNA: TGTGCCAGCAGCTCTGGGACTAGCGGGGGGAGCTCCTACAATGAGCAGTTCTTC.